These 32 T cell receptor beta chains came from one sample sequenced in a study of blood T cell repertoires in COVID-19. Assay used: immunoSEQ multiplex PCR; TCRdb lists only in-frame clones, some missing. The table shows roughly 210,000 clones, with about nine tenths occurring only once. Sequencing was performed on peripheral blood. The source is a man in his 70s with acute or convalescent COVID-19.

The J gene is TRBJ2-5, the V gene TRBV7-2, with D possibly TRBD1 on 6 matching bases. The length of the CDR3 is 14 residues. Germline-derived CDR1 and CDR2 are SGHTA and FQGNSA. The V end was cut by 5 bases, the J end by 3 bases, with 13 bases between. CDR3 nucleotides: TGTGCCAGCAGCCCAACAGGGCCCAAAGAGACCCAGTACTTC. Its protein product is CASSPTGPKETQYF.

In nucleotides, the CDR3 is TGCGCCAGCAGCCCTGTAGCGGGGAGAGGAACAGATACGCAGTATTTT. Translation: CASSPVAGRGTDTQYF. The chain links TRBV5-1 to TRBJ2-3, with 8 bases aligning to TRBD2. This CDR3 region has 16 residues. V shed 4 bases, J shed 3 bases, and the junction held 10 bases outside the gene matches. Per germline, CDR1 SGHRS and CDR2 YFSETQ. The entire variable domain, with the rest obtained from reference TRBV5-1 and TRBJ2-3, is as follows: KAGVTQTPRYLIKTRGQQVTLSCSPISGHRSVSWYQQTPGQGLQFLFEYFSETQRNKGNFPGRFSGRQFSNSRSEMNVSTLELGDSALYLCASSPVAGRGTDTQYFGPGTRLTVL.

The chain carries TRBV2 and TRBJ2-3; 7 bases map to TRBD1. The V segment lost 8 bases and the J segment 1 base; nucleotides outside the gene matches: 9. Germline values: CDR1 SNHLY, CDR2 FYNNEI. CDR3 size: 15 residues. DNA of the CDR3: TGTGCCAGCGCCGGGAACAGGGGTGGCACAGATACGCAGTATTTT. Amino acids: CASAGNRGGTDTQYF.

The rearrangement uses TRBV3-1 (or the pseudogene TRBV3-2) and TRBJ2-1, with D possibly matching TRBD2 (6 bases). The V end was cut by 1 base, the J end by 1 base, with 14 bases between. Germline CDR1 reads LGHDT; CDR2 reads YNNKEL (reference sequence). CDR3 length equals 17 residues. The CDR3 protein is CASSQGIGSVSYNEQFF. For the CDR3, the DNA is TGTGCCAGCAGCCAAGGGATCGGGAGCGTTTCCTACAATGAGCAGTTCTTC.

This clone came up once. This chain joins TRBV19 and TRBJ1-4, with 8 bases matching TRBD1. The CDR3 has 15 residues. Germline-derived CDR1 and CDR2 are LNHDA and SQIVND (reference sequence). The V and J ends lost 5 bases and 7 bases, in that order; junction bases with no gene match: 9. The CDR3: CASSPRDRGGEKLFF. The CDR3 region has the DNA TGTGCCAGTAGTCCACGCGACAGGGGCGGTGAAAAACTGTTTTTT.

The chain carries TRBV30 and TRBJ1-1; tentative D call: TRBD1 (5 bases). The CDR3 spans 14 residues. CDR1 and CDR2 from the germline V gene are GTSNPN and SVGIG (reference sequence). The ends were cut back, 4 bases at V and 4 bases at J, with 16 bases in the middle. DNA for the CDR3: TGTGCCTGGATAAAGGGACCCGGGGGCACTGAAGCTTTCTTT. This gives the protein CAWIKGPGGTEAFF.

CDR3 amino acids: CASSQGSGGGKLFF. CDR3 DNA: TGCGCCAGCAGCCAAGGTTCAGGGGGCGGGAAACTGTTTTTT. This chain joins TRBV4-3 and TRBJ1-4; 8 bases map to TRBD1. This CDR3 contains 14 residues. Per germline, CDR1 LGHNA and CDR2 YSLEER. V was pared by 1 base and J by 11 bases, with 6 bases of the junction left unmatched.

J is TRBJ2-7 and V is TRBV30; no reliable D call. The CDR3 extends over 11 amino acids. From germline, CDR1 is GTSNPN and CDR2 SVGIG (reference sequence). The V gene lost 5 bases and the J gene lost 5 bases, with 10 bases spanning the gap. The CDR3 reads CAWALRNEQYF. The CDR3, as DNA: TGTGCCTGGGCCCTGAGGAACGAGCAGTACTTC.

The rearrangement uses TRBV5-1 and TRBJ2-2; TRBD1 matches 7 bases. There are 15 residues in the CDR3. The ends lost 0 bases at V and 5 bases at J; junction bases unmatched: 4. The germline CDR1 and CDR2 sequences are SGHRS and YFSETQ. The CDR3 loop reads CASSLEGAGTGELFF. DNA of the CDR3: TGCGCCAGCAGCTTGGAGGGGGCAGGGACCGGGGAGCTGTTTTTT.

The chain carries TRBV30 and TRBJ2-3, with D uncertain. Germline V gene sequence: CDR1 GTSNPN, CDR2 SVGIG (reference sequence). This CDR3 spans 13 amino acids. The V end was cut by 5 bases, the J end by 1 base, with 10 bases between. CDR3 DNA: TGTGCCTGGTCCCCGCCGGGCACAGATACGCAGTATTTT. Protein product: CAWSPPGTDTQYF.

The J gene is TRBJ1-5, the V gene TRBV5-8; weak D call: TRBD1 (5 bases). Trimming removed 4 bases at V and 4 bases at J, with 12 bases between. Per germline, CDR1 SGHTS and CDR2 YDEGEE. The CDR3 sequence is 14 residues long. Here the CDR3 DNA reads TGTGCCAGCAGCCCCGGGGGGAAAAATCAGCCCCAGCATTTT. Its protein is CASSPGGKNQPQHF.

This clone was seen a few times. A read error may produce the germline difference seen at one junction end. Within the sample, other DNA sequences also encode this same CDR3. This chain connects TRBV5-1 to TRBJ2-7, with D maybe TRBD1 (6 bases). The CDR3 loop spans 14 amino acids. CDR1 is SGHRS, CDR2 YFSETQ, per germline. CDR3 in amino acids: CASSLDSPSYEQYF. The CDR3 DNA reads TGCGCCAGCAGTTTGGACAGTCCCTCCTACGAGCAGTACTTC. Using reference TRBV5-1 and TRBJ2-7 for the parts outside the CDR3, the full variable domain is KAGVTQTPRYLIKTRGQQVTLSCSPISGHRSVSWYQQTPGQGLQFLFEYFSETQRNKGNFPGRFSGRQFSNSRSEMNVSTLELGDSALYLCASSLDSPSYEQYFGPGTRLTVT.

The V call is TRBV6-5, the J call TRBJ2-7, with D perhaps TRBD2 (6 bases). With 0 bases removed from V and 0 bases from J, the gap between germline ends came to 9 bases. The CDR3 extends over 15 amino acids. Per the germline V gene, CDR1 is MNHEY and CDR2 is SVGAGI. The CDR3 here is CASSYSRGSSYEQYF. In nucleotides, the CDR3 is TGTGCCAGCAGTTACTCCCGGGGGAGCTCCTACGAGCAGTACTTC.

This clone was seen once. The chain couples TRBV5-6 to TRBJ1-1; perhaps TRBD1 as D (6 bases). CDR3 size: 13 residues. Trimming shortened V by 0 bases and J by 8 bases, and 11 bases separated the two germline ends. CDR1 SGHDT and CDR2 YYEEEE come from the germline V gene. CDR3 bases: TGTGCCAGCAGCTTGGGGGCAGGGGACGAAGCTTTCTTT. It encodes CASSLGAGDEAFF.

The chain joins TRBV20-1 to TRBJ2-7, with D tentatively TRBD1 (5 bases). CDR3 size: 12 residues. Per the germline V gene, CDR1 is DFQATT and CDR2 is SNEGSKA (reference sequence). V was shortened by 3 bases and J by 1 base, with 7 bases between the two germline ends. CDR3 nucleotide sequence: TGCAGTGCTAGTCCAGGGTCCTACGAGCAGTACTTC. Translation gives CSASPGSYEQYF.

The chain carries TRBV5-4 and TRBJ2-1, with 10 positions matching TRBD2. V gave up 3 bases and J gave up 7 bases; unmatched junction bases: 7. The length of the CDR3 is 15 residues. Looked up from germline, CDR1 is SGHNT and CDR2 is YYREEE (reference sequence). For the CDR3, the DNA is TGTGCCAGCAGCTCGGGACTAGCGCTGGGGAATGAGCAGTTCTTC. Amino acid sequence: CASSSGLALGNEQFF.

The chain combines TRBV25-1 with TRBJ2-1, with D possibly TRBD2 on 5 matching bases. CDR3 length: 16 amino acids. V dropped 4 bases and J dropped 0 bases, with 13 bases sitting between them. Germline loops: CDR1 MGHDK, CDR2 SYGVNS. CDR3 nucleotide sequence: TGTGCCAGCAGTGGAGGGAGCGCTGGCTCCTACAATGAGCAGTTCTTC. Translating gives CASSGGSAGSYNEQFF.

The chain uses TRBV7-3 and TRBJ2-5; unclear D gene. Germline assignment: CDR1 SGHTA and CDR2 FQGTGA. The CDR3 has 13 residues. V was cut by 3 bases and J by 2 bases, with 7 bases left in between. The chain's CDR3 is CASSLTVQETQYF. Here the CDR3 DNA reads TGTGCCAGCAGCTTGACTGTTCAAGAGACCCAGTACTTC.

The CDR3 DNA sequence: TGTGCCACCACCCGCGGGGCAAAATCCTACAATGAGCAGTTCTTC. It is translated as CATTRGAKSYNEQFF. The gene calls are TRBV15 and TRBJ2-1; TRBD2 might be the D (6 bases). The germline V gene encodes CDR1 LNHNV and CDR2 YYDKDF (reference sequence). The CDR3 covers 15 residues. The V end lost 7 bases, the J end lost 1 base, and 14 bases lay between the germline ends.

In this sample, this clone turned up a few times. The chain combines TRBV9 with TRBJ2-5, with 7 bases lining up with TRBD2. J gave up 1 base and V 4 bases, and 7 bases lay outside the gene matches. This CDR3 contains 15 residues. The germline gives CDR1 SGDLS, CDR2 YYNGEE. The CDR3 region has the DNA TGTGCCAGCAGCAATGGGGGAGGGGCCCAAGAGACCCAGTACTTC. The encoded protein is CASSNGGGAQETQYF.

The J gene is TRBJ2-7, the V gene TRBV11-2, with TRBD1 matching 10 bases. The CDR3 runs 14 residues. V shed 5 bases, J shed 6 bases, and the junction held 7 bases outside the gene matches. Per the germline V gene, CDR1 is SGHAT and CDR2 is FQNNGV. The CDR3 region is CASSGGTGATEQYF. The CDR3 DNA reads TGTGCCAGCAGCGGAGGGACAGGGGCCACCGAGCAGTACTTC.

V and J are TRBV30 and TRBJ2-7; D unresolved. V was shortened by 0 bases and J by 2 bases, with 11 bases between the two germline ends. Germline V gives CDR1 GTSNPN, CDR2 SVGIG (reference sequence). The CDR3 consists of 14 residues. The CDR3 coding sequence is TGTGCCTGGAGTGTACCAGGATATGCCTACGAGCAGTACTTC. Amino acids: CAWSVPGYAYEQYF. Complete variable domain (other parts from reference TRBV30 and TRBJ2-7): SQTIHQWPATLVQPVGSPLSLECTVEGTSNPNLYWYRQAAGRGLQLLFYSVGIGQISSEVPQNLSASRPQDRQFILSSKKLLLSDSGFYLCAWSVPGYAYEQYFGPGTRLTVT.

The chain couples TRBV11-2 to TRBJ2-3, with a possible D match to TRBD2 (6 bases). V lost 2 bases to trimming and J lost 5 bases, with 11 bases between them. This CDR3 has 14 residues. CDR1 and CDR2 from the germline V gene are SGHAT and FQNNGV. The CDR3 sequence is CASSLTRGGDTQYF. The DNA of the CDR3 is TGTGCCAGCAGCTTAACGCGGGGCGGAGATACGCAGTATTTT.

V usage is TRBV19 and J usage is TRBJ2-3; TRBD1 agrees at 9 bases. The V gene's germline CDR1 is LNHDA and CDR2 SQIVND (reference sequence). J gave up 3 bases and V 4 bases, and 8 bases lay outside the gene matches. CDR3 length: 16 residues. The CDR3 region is CASSTGTGLGTDTQYF. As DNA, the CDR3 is TGTGCCAGTAGTACCGGGACAGGGTTAGGTACAGATACGCAGTATTTT.

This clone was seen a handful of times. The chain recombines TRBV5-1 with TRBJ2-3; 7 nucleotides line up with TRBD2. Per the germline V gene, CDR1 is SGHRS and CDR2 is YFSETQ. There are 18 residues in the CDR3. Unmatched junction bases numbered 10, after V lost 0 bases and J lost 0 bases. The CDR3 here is CASSLEVGGSGSTDTQYF. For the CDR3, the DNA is TGCGCCAGCAGCTTGGAGGTCGGCGGGAGTGGGAGCACAGATACGCAGTATTTT.

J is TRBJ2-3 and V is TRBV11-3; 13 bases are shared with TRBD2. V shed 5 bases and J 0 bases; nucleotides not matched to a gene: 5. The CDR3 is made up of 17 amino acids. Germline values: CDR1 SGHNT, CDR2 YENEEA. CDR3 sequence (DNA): TGTGCCAGCAGCACCGGGACTAGCGGGACTAGCACAGATACGCAGTATTTT. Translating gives CASSTGTSGTSTDTQYF.

In DNA, the CDR3 is TGTGCCAGCAGTGAGGGAGCGGGAACAGATACGCAGTATTTT. Its protein is CASSEGAGTDTQYF. The rearrangement links TRBV7-3 to TRBJ2-3, with TRBD2 matching over 7 bases. Germline loops: CDR1 SGHTA, CDR2 FQGTGA. Trimming at V came to 6 bases and at J to 3 bases, leaving 6 bases not matched to a gene. CDR3 size: 14 residues.

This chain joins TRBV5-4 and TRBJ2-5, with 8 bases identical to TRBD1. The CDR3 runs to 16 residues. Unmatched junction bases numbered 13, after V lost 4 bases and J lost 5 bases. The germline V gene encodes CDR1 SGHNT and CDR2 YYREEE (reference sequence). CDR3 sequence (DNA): TGTGCCAGCAGCAGCTCAGACAGGGGAGCAGGCGAGACCCAGTACTTC. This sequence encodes CASSSSDRGAGETQYF.

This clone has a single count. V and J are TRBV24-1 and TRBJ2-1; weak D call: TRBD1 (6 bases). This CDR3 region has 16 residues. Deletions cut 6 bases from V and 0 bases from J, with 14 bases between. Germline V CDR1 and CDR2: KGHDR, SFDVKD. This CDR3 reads CATSRADRISYNEQFF. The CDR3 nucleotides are TGTGCCACCAGTAGGGCGGACAGAATCTCCTACAATGAGCAGTTCTTC.

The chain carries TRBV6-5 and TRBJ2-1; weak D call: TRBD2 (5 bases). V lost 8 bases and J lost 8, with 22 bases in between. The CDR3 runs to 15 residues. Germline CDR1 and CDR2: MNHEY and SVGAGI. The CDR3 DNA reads TGTGCCAGCTGGGCCAGCGGAAAAGGTAGTTATGAGCAGTTCTTC. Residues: CASWASGKGSYEQFF.

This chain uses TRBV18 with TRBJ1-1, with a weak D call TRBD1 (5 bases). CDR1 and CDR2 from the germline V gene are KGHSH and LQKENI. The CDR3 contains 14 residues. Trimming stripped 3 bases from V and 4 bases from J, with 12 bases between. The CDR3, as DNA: TGTGCCAGCTCACCTCCCGGGGGAGTCACTGAAGCTTTCTTT. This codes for CASSPPGGVTEAFF.

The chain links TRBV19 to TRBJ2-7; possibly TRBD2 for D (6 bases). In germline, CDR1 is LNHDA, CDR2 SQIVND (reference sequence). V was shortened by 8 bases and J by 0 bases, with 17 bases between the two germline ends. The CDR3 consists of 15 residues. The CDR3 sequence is CASSAGTGVSYEQYF. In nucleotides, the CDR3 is TGTGCCAGTTCCGCAGGGACGGGGGTCTCCTACGAGCAGTACTTC.